A single sample is the source of the 10 T cell receptor beta chains below, sequenced in a study of T cell clonality in common variable immunodeficiency. Sequenced by immunoSEQ multiplex PCR; TCRdb stores in-frame clones only, minus some. Observed in the sample are 35,000 to 45,000 clones, none of them singletons. The specimen was peripheral blood mononuclear cells. Receptor source: a person aged 18 to 70 in good health.

This clone was seen at least ten times. The read finishes 3 residues shy of the CDR3 end, and the germline J gene is used to complete it. V usage is TRBV20-1 and J usage is TRBJ2-3, with D possibly being TRBD1 (6 bases). With 5 bases removed from V and 3 bases from J, the gap between germline ends came to 18 bases. The CDR3 spans 15 residues. Germline V gene sequence: CDR1 DFQATT, CDR2 SNEGSKA (reference sequence). Incomplete CDR3 DNA: TGCAGTGCTCCCCCCCCGCAGGGGTGGACAGATACG. Encoded protein: CSAPPPQGWTDT. The full CDR3 reads CSAPPPQGWTDTQYF.

This clone was detected many times. The CDR3 goes on 3 residues after the read ends, and that part is filled in from the germline J gene. The chain is built from TRBV20-1 and TRBJ2-5; 13 bases match TRBD2. The V gene end was trimmed by 5 bases and the J gene end by 4 bases; junction bases not matched to a gene: 10. Germline CDR1 and CDR2: DFQATT and SNEGSKA (reference sequence). The CDR3 is 16 amino acids. The CDR3 protein is CSAAPPGLAGLETQYF. The sequenced CDR3 bases are TGCAGTGCTGCGCCACCGGGACTAGCGGGGTTAGAGACC.

This clone was seen a few times. The read finishes 3 residues shy of the CDR3 end, and the germline J gene is used to complete it. The rearrangement uses TRBV20-1 and TRBJ2-1, with TRBD2 matching over 10 bases. J gave up 5 bases and V 2 bases, and 6 bases lay outside the gene matches. CDR3 length: 15 residues. Germline V lookup: CDR1 DFQATT, CDR2 SNEGSKA (reference sequence). Partial CDR3 DNA: TGCAGTGCTAGATTAAGCGGGAGGGACCACAATGAG. Translated, it gives CSARLSGRDHNE. The full CDR3 is CSARLSGRDHNEQFF.

In this sample, this clone turned up a few times. A clone one base away is much larger, so this may be a read error. The read ends 3 residues shy of where the CDR3 ends; the end is completed using the germline J gene. The V call is TRBV18, the J call TRBJ2-2, with D tentatively TRBD1 (5 bases). The CDR3 has 15 amino acids. The germline CDR1 and CDR2 sequences are KGHSH and LQKENI. The DNA read from the CDR3 is TGTGCCAGCTCACCGTGGGGCCGGTTTAATGAAAAG. Protein: CASSPWGRFNEK. The CDR3 reads in full as CASSPWGRFNEKLFF. Based on the CDR3 plus reference TRBV18 and TRBJ2-2, the full variable domain is NAGVMQNPRHLVRRRGQEARLRCSPMKGHSHVYWYRQLPEEGLKFMVYLQKENIIDESGMPKERFSAEFPKEGPSILRIQQVVRGDSAAYFCASSPWGRFNEKLFFGEGSRLTVL.

In this sample, this clone turned up many times. The read terminates 3 residues ahead of where the CDR3 ends, so the germline J gene completes it. The chain has TRBV12-3 or TRBV12-4 and TRBJ2-5, with TRBD1 matching 8 bases. V lost 7 bases, J lost 4 bases, and 11 bases stayed unmatched. The CDR3 is 15 residues long. The CDR3 region is CASTYPAGGGETQYF. The part of the CDR3 DNA that was read is TGTGCCAGCACCTATCCCGCAGGGGGCGGAGAGACC.

This clone was seen at least ten times. The CDR3 extends 3 residues past the end of the read, so its final part is completed from the germline J gene. The chain couples TRBV5-1 to TRBJ1-2, with 11 bases identical to TRBD1. The CDR3 loop spans 17 amino acids. Looked up from germline, CDR1 is SGHRS and CDR2 is YFSETQ. J lost 0 bases, V lost 3 bases, and 7 bases had no gene match. Partial CDR3 DNA: TGCGCCAGCAGCTCCAGGACAGGGGGCGCCTCTAACTATGGC. Translation gives CASSSRTGGASNYG. The entire CDR3 is CASSSRTGGASNYGYTF.

This CDR3 is CASSLAGLRSYGYTF. Partial CDR3 DNA: TGTGCCAGCAGCTTGGCGGGACTGCGGAGCTATGGC. V gene TRBV5-6 combines with J gene TRBJ1-2, with D possibly TRBD1 on 5 matching bases. The DNA ends 3 residues before the CDR3 does, and the rest of the CDR3 is filled in from the germline J gene. Germline assignment: CDR1 SGHDT and CDR2 YYEEEE. The CDR3 consists of 15 residues. V dropped 0 bases and J dropped 4 bases, with 13 bases sitting between them.

This clone was counted at least ten times. The DNA ends 3 residues before the CDR3 does, and the rest of the CDR3 is filled in from the germline J gene. The chain couples TRBV5-6 to TRBJ1-4, with 9 bases identical to TRBD1. The CDR3 loop spans 14 amino acids. With 2 bases clipped from V and 5 bases from J, the junction kept 1 base outside the gene matches. Germline V CDR1 and CDR2: SGHDT, YYEEEE. This CDR3 reads CASSFGTGNEKLFF. The sequenced CDR3 bases are TGTGCCAGCAGCTTCGGGACAGGGAATGAAAAA.

This clone was seen a handful of times. The CDR3 end lies 3 residues beyond the end of the read and is filled in from the germline J gene. V and J are TRBV10-3 and TRBJ2-1; 11 bases agree with TRBD1. CDR1 is ENHRY, CDR2 SYGVKD, per germline. Trimming at V came to 3 bases and at J to 7 bases, leaving 5 bases not matched to a gene. The CDR3 has 15 amino acids. The sequenced CDR3 bases are TGTGCCATCAGTGACAGGACAGGGGGCATTAATGAG. This codes for CAISDRTGGINE. The whole CDR3 protein reads CAISDRTGGINEQFF.

This clone has a handful of counts. The sequence runs out 3 residues before the end of the CDR3; the remainder is reconstructed from the germline J gene. This rearrangement joins TRBV7-9 to TRBJ2-1; TRBD1 is a possible D gene (6 bases). Trimming removed 1 base at V and 9 bases at J, with 7 bases between. The CDR3 spans 12 residues. Germline CDR1 and CDR2: SEHNR and FQNEAQ (reference sequence). The CDR3 sequence: CASSLGGGEQFF. The part of the CDR3 DNA that was read is TGTGCCAGCAGCTTAGGAGGGGGTGAG.